The rows below give T cell receptor beta chains drawn from one sample of a study of shared clonotypes between healthy human individuals. This table comes from immunoSEQ multiplex PCR, and its TCRdb copy is limited to in-frame clones, with some not included. Of around 1.6 million clones in the sample, 98% are singletons; the top ten hold roughly 0.4%. Material: naive CD4+ T cells sorted from blood. The origin of the receptors is a man aged 25-45 years in good health. The CDR3 runs from the conserved cysteine through the conserved F or W. D genes are given only for firm matches. Clone size, where shown, is once, few, many, or a class for clones that have expanded.

j_call	d_call	v_call	clone_size	cdr3_nt	cdr3_aa
TRBJ2-5	NA	TRBV29-1	once	TGCAGCGCAAGGACCCCAGGGGAGACCCAGTACTTC	CSARTPGETQYF
TRBJ2-1	NA	TRBV5-4	NA	TGTGCCAGCAGCTTGGGGCTAGCAGGCAATGAGCAGTTCTTC	CASSLGLAGNEQFF
TRBJ1-3	NA	TRBV7-2	NA	TGTGCCAGCAGCTTATCGGATCCAGGGAGAAACACCATATATTTT	CASSLSDPGRNTIYF
TRBJ1-5	NA	TRBV30	NA	TGTGCCTGGAGTGTAAGGGCAGGGATAAATCAGCCCCAGCATTTT	CAWSVRAGINQPQHF
TRBJ2-6	NA	TRBV5-1	NA	TGCGCCAGCAGCCCAGACTCTGGGGCCAACGTCCTGACTTTC	CASSPDSGANVLTF
TRBJ2-3	NA	TRBV7-9	NA	TGTGCCAGCAGCTTAGGGCAGGGCGCAGATACGCAGTATTTT	CASSLGQGADTQYF
TRBJ2-2	NA	TRBV19	NA	TGTGCCAGTAGTCTGAGCGGGCAACTTCCAACCGGGGAGCTGTTTTTT	CASSLSGQLPTGELFF
TRBJ2-3	TRBD2	TRBV11-3	NA	TGTGCCAGCAGCTTAGATCGGGGCGGGAGGGCTGATTATACGCAGTATTTT	CASSLDRGGRADYTQYF
TRBJ2-1	NA	TRBV10-1	NA	TGCGCCAGCAGTGAGGCCGGGGTTAATGAGCAGTTCTTC	CASSEAGVNEQFF
TRBJ2-7	TRBD2	TRBV5-1	NA	TGCGCCAGCAGCACCGGACTAGCGGGAGGGAAAACCTACGAGCAGTACTTC	CASSTGLAGGKTYEQYF
TRBJ2-1	NA	TRBV5-1	NA	TGCGCCAGCAGCTTGGCCTTCTCCTACAATGAGCAGTTCTTC	CASSLAFSYNEQFF
TRBJ2-5	TRBD2	TRBV5-1	NA	TGCGCCAGCAGCTTCCACACTAGCGGGAGTAAGGAGACCCAGTACTTC	CASSFHTSGSKETQYF
TRBJ2-1	NA	TRBV5-5	NA	TGTGCCAGCAGCTTGCTTGACGCCTACAATGAGCAGTTCTTC	CASSLLDAYNEQFF
TRBJ2-1	NA	TRBV20-1	NA	TGCAGTGCTAGAGGTGGCCTTGAGCAGTTCTTC	CSARGGLEQFF
TRBJ2-3	NA	TRBV9	NA	TGTGCCAGCAGCCCTCAGCTGGGGGTGGATACGCAGTATTTT	CASSPQLGVDTQYF
TRBJ1-2	NA	TRBV20-1	NA	TGCAGTGCTTTAACAGGTTACGGCTACACCTTC	CSALTGYGYTF
TRBJ1-1	TRBD1	TRBV7-8	NA	TGTGCCAGCACCCTAACCTTCGCGGACAGGGGGAACACTGAAGCTTTCTTT	CASTLTFADRGNTEAFF
TRBJ2-1	TRBD2	TRBV5-1	NA	TGCGCCAGCAGCGGGACTAGCGGGAGTTTAACCTACAATGAGCAGTTCTTC	CASSGTSGSLTYNEQFF
TRBJ2-2	NA	TRBV10-1	NA	TGCGCCAGCAGTGAGTCGAGGTGGTCCGGGGAGCTGTTTTTT	CASSESRWSGELFF
TRBJ2-1	NA	TRBV9	NA	TGTGCCAGCAGCGTAGTAACAGGGAGCAATGAGCAGTTCTTC	CASSVVTGSNEQFF
TRBJ2-7	TRBD1	TRBV4-1	NA	TGCGCCAGCAGCCAAGTGGACAGGGAGACTTTGAAGCAGTACTTC	CASSQVDRETLKQYF
TRBJ2-5	TRBD1	TRBV2	once	TGTGCCAGCAGCTTTGACAGGGGCCAAGAGACCCAGTACTTC	CASSFDRGQETQYF
TRBJ2-1	TRBD2	TRBV11-2	NA	TGTGCCAGCAGCCCCCGGGGTGGGCTAGCGGGAGGAGGTGAGCAGTTCTTC	CASSPRGGLAGGGEQFF
TRBJ2-1	TRBD2	TRBV15	once	TGTGCCACCAGCAGAGATCTCGGGAGGTTTAATGAGCAGTTCTTC	CATSRDLGRFNEQFF
TRBJ2-1	TRBD2	TRBV9	once	TGTGCCAGCAGCGTAGCGGGACTAGCGGGAGGGGAGCAGTTCTTC	CASSVAGLAGGEQFF
TRBJ2-7	TRBD2	TRBV2	NA	TGTGCCAGCAGTGTACGACTAGCGGGAAACTACGAGCAGTACTTC	CASSVRLAGNYEQYF
TRBJ2-3	TRBD1	TRBV19	NA	TGTGCCAGTAGTCGTAGCGCGGGACAGGGTTCGTATACGCAGTATTTT	CASSRSAGQGSYTQYF
TRBJ2-6	NA	TRBV28	NA	TGTGCCAGCAGGAACTCTGGGGCCAACGTCCTGACTTTC	CASRNSGANVLTF
TRBJ1-1	TRBD1	TRBV19	NA	TGTGCCAGTAGTATTCACAGGGGAGGGAACACTGAAGCTTTCTTT	CASSIHRGGNTEAFF
TRBJ1-5	NA	TRBV28	NA	TGTGCCAGCACCTGGGGGGCGAATCAGCCCCAGCATTTT	CASTWGANQPQHF
TRBJ2-7	NA	TRBV2	NA	TGTGCCAGCAATTCAGAGAGCTCCTACGAGCAGTACTTC	CASNSESSYEQYF
TRBJ2-3	TRBD2	TRBV5-1	NA	TGCGCCAGCAGCTCTGGGACTAGCGGGAGGACAGATACGCAGTATTTT	CASSSGTSGRTDTQYF
TRBJ2-7	NA	TRBV20-1	NA	TGCAGTGCATTAGCATCCGAGCAGTACTTC	CSALASEQYF
TRBJ2-1	NA	TRBV15	NA	TGTGCCACCAGCAGGGTCCCCAGGGAGCAGTTCTTC	CATSRVPREQFF
TRBJ1-4	NA	TRBV5-1	NA	TGCGCCAGCAGCTCGTCCGGGACAAGTCCCGAAAAACTGTTTTTT	CASSSSGTSPEKLFF
TRBJ2-5	TRBD2	TRBV7-3	NA	TGTGCCAGCAGCTCGACTAGCTACTCAGAGACCCAGTACTTC	CASSSTSYSETQYF
TRBJ2-2	NA	TRBV11-3	NA	TGTGCCAGCAGCTTCTTTCGGGAGTCCGGGGAGCTGTTTTTT	CASSFFRESGELFF
TRBJ2-5	NA	TRBV11-2	NA	TGTGCCAGCAGCTTAGGTACGCGGGCCCAAGAGACCCAGTACTTC	CASSLGTRAQETQYF
TRBJ2-1	TRBD2	TRBV6-5	NA	TGTGCCAGCAGTTTCTCGGCTAGCGGGAGGGATGAGCAGTTCTTC	CASSFSASGRDEQFF
TRBJ2-2	TRBD1	TRBV29-1	NA	TGCAGCGTTGATGGGGGACAGGGGGTCACCGGGGAGCTGTTTTTT	CSVDGGQGVTGELFF
TRBJ2-2	NA	TRBV10-3	NA	TGTGCCATCCGAGCGGCGGGCGACACCGGGGAGCTGTTTTTT	CAIRAAGDTGELFF
TRBJ1-5	NA	TRBV9	NA	TGTGCCAGCAGCCCAGCCACTTCAGGGCTAAATCAGCCCCAGCATTTT	CASSPATSGLNQPQHF
TRBJ2-5	NA	TRBV5-4	NA	TGTGCCAGCAGCTTGGGGCCCGGACAGCAAGAGACCCAGTACTTC	CASSLGPGQQETQYF
TRBJ2-2	NA	TRBV5-1	NA	TGCGCCAGCAGCTCTGGCTTAAGACCGAACACCGGGGAGCTGTTTTTT	CASSSGLRPNTGELFF